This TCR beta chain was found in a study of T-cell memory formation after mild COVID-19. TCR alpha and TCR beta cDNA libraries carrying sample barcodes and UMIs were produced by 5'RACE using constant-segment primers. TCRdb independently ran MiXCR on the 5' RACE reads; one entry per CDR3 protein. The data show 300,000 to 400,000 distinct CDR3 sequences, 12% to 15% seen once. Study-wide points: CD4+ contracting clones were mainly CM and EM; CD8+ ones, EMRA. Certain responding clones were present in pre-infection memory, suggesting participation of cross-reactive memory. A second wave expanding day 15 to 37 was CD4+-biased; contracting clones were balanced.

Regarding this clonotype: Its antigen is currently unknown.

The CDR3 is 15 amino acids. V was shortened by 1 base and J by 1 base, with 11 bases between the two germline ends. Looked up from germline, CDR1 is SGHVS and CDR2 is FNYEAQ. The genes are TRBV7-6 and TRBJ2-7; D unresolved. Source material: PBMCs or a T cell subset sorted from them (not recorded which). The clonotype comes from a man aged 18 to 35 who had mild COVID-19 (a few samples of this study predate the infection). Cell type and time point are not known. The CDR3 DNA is TGTGCCAGCAGCTTAGGGTCCGGGCTATCCTACGAGCAGTACTTC. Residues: CASSLGSGLSYEQYF.